This T cell receptor (beta chain) was recovered during a study of blood T cell repertoires in COVID-19. The overall study: Spain, Italy and the United States supplied samples that represented acute and convalescent COVID-19. In each case, the material was cDNA or gDNA derived from T cells, B-cell-depleted T cells, or PBMCs.

The assay was immunoSEQ multiplex PCR, and TCRdb's table has in-frame clones only and misses some. This table holds fewer than 350,000 clones, approximately 89% found once. This CDR3 region has 12 residues. Germline lookup yields CDR1 MNHEY and CDR2 SVGAGI. V was pared by 8 bases and J by 3 bases, with 2 bases of the junction left unmatched. Which cohort a participant joined came from the clinical history participants gave. The receptor was isolated from a man in his forties who had been exposed to COVID-19. The chain carries TRBV6-5 and TRBJ2-7; 9 nucleotides line up with TRBD1. Sequencing was done on a sample of PBMCs or T cells enriched from blood (not recorded which). CDR3 bases: TGTGCCAGCGGGACAGGGTACTACGAGCAGTACTTC. Amino acids: CASGTGYYEQYF.